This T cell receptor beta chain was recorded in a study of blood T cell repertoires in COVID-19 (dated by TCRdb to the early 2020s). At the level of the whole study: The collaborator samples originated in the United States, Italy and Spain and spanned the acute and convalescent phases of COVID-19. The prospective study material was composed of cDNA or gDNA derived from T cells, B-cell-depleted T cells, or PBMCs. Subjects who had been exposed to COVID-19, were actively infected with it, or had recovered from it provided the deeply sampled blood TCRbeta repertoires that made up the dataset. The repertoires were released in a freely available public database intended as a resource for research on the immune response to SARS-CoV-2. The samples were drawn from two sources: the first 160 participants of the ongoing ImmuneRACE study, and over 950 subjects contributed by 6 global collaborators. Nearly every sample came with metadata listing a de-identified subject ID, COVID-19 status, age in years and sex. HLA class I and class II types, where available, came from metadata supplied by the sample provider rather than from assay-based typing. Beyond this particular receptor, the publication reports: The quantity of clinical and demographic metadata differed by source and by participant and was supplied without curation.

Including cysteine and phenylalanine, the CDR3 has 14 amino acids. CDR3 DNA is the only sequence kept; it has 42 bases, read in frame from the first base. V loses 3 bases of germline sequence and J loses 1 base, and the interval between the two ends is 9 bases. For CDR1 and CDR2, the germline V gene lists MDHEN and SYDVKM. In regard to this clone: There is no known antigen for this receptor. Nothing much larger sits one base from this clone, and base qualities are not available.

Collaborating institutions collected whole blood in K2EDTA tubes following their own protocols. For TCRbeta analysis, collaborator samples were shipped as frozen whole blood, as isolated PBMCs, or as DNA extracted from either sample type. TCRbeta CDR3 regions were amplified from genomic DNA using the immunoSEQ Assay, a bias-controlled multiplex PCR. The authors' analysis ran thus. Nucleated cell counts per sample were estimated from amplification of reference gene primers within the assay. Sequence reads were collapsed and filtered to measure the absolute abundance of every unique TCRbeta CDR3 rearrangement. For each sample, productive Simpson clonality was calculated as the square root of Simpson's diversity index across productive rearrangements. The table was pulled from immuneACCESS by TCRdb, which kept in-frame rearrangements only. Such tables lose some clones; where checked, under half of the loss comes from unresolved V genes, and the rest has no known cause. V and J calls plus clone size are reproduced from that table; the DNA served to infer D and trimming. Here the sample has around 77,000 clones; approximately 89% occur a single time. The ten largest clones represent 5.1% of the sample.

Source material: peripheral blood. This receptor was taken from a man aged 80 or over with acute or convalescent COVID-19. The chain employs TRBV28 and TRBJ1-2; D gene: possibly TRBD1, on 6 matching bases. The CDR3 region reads CASSLVDSNYGYTF. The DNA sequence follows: TGTGCCAGCAGTTTGGTGGACAGTAACTATGGCTACACCTTC.